One and the same sample provided the 32 T cell receptor beta chains below, sequenced in a study of siplizumab effects on memory and regulatory T cells. Profiling relied on immunoSEQ multiplex PCR, and the TCRdb table lists in-frame clones only, not all of them. The sample has roughly 50,000 clones, around 97% seen once. The sequenced material came from naive CD4+ T cells sorted from blood. These TCRs come from a human donor in good health.

This clone came up once. The genes are TRBV5-1 and TRBJ2-7; 9 nucleotides match TRBD2. Germline V gene lookup returns CDR1 SGHRS and CDR2 YFSETQ. With V trimmed by 3 bases and J by 2 bases, 3 bases remained unmatched. This CDR3 has 14 amino acids. The CDR3 DNA is TGCGCCAGCAGCTCTAGCGGGGCCACCTACGAGCAGTACTTC. This gives the protein CASSSSGATYEQYF.

The gene calls are TRBV19 and TRBJ1-1; a possible D gene is TRBD1 (6 bases). The CDR3 length is 14 residues. CDR1 and CDR2 (germline): LNHDA, SQIVND (reference sequence). V lost 4 bases and J lost 4, with 13 bases in between. The CDR3 coding sequence is TGTGCCAGTAGTAGGCGACAGGTGGGCACTGAAGCTTTCTTT. This translates into CASSRRQVGTEAFF.

The chain is built from TRBV6-5 and TRBJ2-7; 7 bases are a match to TRBD1. Germline CDR1 and CDR2: MNHEY and SVGAGI. The CDR3 runs to 13 residues. J lost 1 base, V lost 8 bases, and 5 bases had no gene match. Here the CDR3 reads CASARDSSYEQYF. The DNA of the CDR3 is TGTGCCAGCGCCCGGGACAGTTCCTACGAGCAGTACTTC.

The rearrangement joins TRBV18 to TRBJ1-1, with D unclear. This CDR3 region has 16 residues. The germline gives CDR1 KGHSH, CDR2 LQKENI. Trimming took off 3 bases at V and 6 bases at J, with 20 bases between the two ends. The CDR3 is CASSPGSVGKGAEAFF. CDR3 nucleotides: TGTGCCAGCTCACCCGGGTCAGTCGGGAAAGGCGCTGAAGCTTTCTTT.

The chain is built from TRBV7-9 and TRBJ1-1; unclear D gene. Germline V gene data show CDR1 as SEHNR and CDR2 as FQNEAQ (reference sequence). This CDR3 is built from 15 residues. Trimming stripped 3 bases from V and 1 base from J, with 12 bases between. The CDR3 region is CASSLRAPQNTEAFF. Written as DNA, the CDR3 is TGTGCCAGCAGCTTGAGGGCCCCTCAGAACACTGAAGCTTTCTTT.

This sequence joins TRBV7-8 and TRBJ2-3, with D possibly TRBD1 on 7 matching bases. The CDR3 totals 15 residues. The V gene lost 3 bases and the J gene lost 3 bases, with 13 bases spanning the gap. Germline V gene data show CDR1 as SGHVS and CDR2 as FQNEAQ. The CDR3: CASSFRQGGTDTQYF. The CDR3 DNA follows: TGTGCCAGCAGCTTTAGGCAGGGGGGAACAGATACGCAGTATTTT.

This chain links TRBV4-1 with TRBJ2-1; 10 bases agree with TRBD2. The CDR3 runs 18 residues. Germline trimming cut 0 bases from V and 2 bases from J; bases unmatched to any gene: 7. Looked up from germline, CDR1 is MGHRA and CDR2 is YSYEKL. This CDR3 is CASSQELASGSTYNEQFF. In DNA form, the CDR3 reads TGCGCCAGCAGCCAAGAGTTGGCTAGCGGGAGTACCTACAATGAGCAGTTCTTC.

The chain links TRBV19 to TRBJ1-5; D not resolved. The CDR3 runs 16 residues. Looked up from germline, CDR1 is LNHDA and CDR2 is SQIVND (reference sequence). V lost 4 bases and J 0 bases, leaving 13 bases between the germline ends. The CDR3 sequence is CASSTSTGYSNQPQHF. The CDR3 nucleotides read TGTGCCAGTAGTACCTCCACCGGGTATAGCAATCAGCCCCAGCATTTT.

The rearrangement links TRBV7-2 to TRBJ2-1; possibly TRBD2 for D (6 bases). CDR3 size: 15 residues. Trimming pared 8 bases from V and 1 base from J, leaving 15 bases between. Germline values: CDR1 SGHTA, CDR2 FQGNSA. This CDR3 is CASGGTGSSYNEQFF. CDR3 in DNA: TGTGCCAGCGGGGGGACTGGGAGTTCCTACAATGAGCAGTTCTTC.

The rearrangement uses TRBV29-1 and TRBJ2-5, with a possible D match to TRBD2 (5 bases). Germline V gene sequence: CDR1 SQVTM, CDR2 ANQGSEA. V was clipped by 1 base and J by 5 bases, with 14 bases between them. The CDR3 runs to 14 residues. The CDR3 nucleotides read TGCAGCGTTGAAGCGCCGGGATCCGTTGAGACCCAGTACTTC. Protein: CSVEAPGSVETQYF.

Here the CDR3 DNA reads TGTGCCAGCAGTGACAGGGGCCTACACTCTGGAAACACCATATATTTT. Encoded protein: CASSDRGLHSGNTIYF. J is TRBJ1-3 and V is TRBV28, with 8 bases that match TRBD1. Germline CDR1 is MDHEN and CDR2 is SYDVKM. V trimming: 5 bases; J trimming: 0 bases; junction bases outside the gene matches: 6. This CDR3 region has 16 residues.

This clone was recorded once. The chain joins TRBV5-1 to TRBJ2-1, with D perhaps matching TRBD2 (6 bases). Trimming shortened V by 4 bases and J by 2 bases, and 16 bases separated the two germline ends. The CDR3 covers 16 residues. The germline gives CDR1 SGHRS, CDR2 YFSETQ. The CDR3 DNA follows: TGCGCCAGCAGCCGACCGGGGGACCCCCCCTACAATGAGCAGTTCTTC. Translated, it gives CASSRPGDPPYNEQFF.

This chain uses TRBV30 with TRBJ1-2; the D gene is possibly TRBD1 (5 bases). CDR3 length: 14 amino acids. V was clipped by 2 bases and J by 3 bases, with 13 bases between them. Germline V gene sequence: CDR1 GTSNPN, CDR2 SVGIG (reference sequence). CDR3 sequence (DNA): TGTGCCTGGAGTAATGCTCCAGGGCACTATGGCTACACCTTC. Protein sequence: CAWSNAPGHYGYTF.

The sample holds one count of this clone. The rearrangement links TRBV6-5 to TRBJ1-1; possible D gene TRBD1, 5 bases. The V end was cut by 5 bases, the J end by 1 base, with 11 bases between. There are 14 residues in the CDR3. Germline V gene data show CDR1 as MNHEY and CDR2 as SVGAGI. CDR3 residues: CASSKRQQNTEAFF. DNA of the CDR3: TGTGCCAGCAGTAAACGACAGCAGAACACTGAAGCTTTCTTT.

This sequence joins TRBV10-3 and TRBJ1-2, with 7 bases lining up with TRBD1. Trimming at V came to 6 bases and at J to 9 bases, leaving 10 bases not matched to a gene. Germline CDR1 reads ENHRY; CDR2 reads SYGVKD. The CDR3 is 13 amino acids. Written as DNA, the CDR3 is TGTGCCATCAGCTACACAGGGGCACAAAGCTACACCTTC. As protein: CAISYTGAQSYTF.

The DNA of the CDR3 is TGTGCCAGCTCCCCTGGTTTGAGCGGAAACACCATATATTTT. Its translation: CASSPGLSGNTIYF. The V and J genes are TRBV5-4 and TRBJ1-3, with D unclear. Germline CDR1 SGHNT, CDR2 YYREEE (reference sequence). The length of the CDR3 is 14 residues. The ends were cut back, 7 bases at V and 4 bases at J, with 15 bases in the middle.

This chain uses TRBV6-1 with TRBJ2-5, with D uncertain. Per the germline V gene, CDR1 is MNHNS and CDR2 is SASEGT. Trimming pared 9 bases from V and 5 bases from J, leaving 13 bases between. This CDR3 contains 12 residues. As DNA, the CDR3 is TGTGCCAGTCACCGTTCCGAGGAGACCCAGTACTTC. Protein: CASHRSEETQYF.

The chain employs TRBV1 and TRBJ2-3; the table's D call of TRBD1 was not tested on the DNA. TRBV1 is marked as a pseudogene. CDR3 length: 16 amino acids. The CDR3 reads CTSSPGKVEGTDTQYF. The CDR3 coding sequence is TGCACCAGCAGCCCAGGGAAGGTAGAGGGCACAGATACGCAGTATTTT.

This clone was detected only once. The J gene is TRBJ2-5, the V gene TRBV4-3; the match to TRBD2 covers 8 bases. Germline V gives CDR1 LGHNA, CDR2 YSLEER. With 0 bases clipped from V and 5 bases from J, the junction kept 8 bases outside the gene matches. This CDR3 region has 16 residues. CDR3 sequence reads: CASSQDGAGGYETQYF. CDR3 sequence (DNA): TGCGCCAGCAGCCAAGATGGTGCGGGAGGTTATGAGACCCAGTACTTC.

The CDR3 DNA is TGTGCCAGCAGCCGGGACAACTCTGGAAACACCATATATTTT. Its protein is CASSRDNSGNTIYF. J is TRBJ1-3 and V is TRBV7-9, with D perhaps matching TRBD1 (6 bases). Germline CDR1 SEHNR, CDR2 FQNEAQ (reference sequence). This CDR3 spans 14 amino acids. V was cut by 5 bases and J by 0 bases, with 8 bases left in between.

The chain uses TRBV7-6 and TRBJ2-1; 7 nucleotides align to TRBD2. V lost 3 bases to trimming and J lost 5 bases; unmatched junction nucleotides: 4. The CDR3 spans 14 residues. The V gene's germline CDR1 is SGHVS and CDR2 FNYEAQ. Here the CDR3 DNA reads TGTGCCAGCAGCTTGCGGGAGAGGGACAATGAGCAGTTCTTC. As protein: CASSLRERDNEQFF.

This chain connects TRBV5-1 to TRBJ1-3; D unresolved. CDR3 length equals 16 residues. V was pared by 0 bases and J by 0 bases, with 10 bases between. Germline CDR1 reads SGHRS; CDR2 reads YFSETQ. The CDR3 DNA reads as TGCGCCAGCAGCTTGGGCGGGCGACGCTCTGGAAACACCATATATTTT. It encodes CASSLGGRRSGNTIYF.

This clone was observed once. The CDR3 protein is CAWTGAGSTDTQYF. The CDR3 DNA is TGTGCCTGGACAGGGGCAGGGAGCACAGATACGCAGTATTTT. V is TRBV30 and J is TRBJ2-3; tentative D call: TRBD1 (6 bases). CDR1 is GTSNPN and CDR2 is SVGIG in the germline V gene (reference sequence). The CDR3 runs to 14 residues. Trimming removed 4 bases from V and 0 bases from J, with 11 bases in between.

The chain recombines TRBV7-9 with TRBJ2-7; 14 bases align to TRBD2. This CDR3 spans 16 amino acids. Germline CDR1 reads SEHNR; CDR2 reads FQNEAQ (reference sequence). Unmatched junction bases numbered 6, after V lost 4 bases and J lost 4 bases. CDR3 loop: CASSSRTSGRMYEQYF. CDR3 coding DNA: TGTGCCAGCAGCTCCCGGACTAGCGGGAGGATGTACGAGCAGTACTTC.

The V and J genes are TRBV30 and TRBJ1-1, with no clear D. The CDR3 sequence is 11 residues long. V lost 3 bases to trimming and J lost 10 bases, with 12 bases between them. Germline assignment: CDR1 GTSNPN and CDR2 SVGIG (reference sequence). CDR3: CAWSPYLGAFF. The CDR3 nucleotides are TGTGCCTGGAGCCCTTACTTGGGAGCTTTCTTT.

This rearrangement joins TRBV19 to TRBJ2-5, with D perhaps matching TRBD1 or TRBD2 (6 bases each). Trimming shortened V by 4 bases and J by 7 bases, and 19 bases separated the two germline ends. The CDR3 has 15 residues. Germline values: CDR1 LNHDA, CDR2 SQIVND (reference sequence). The chain's CDR3 is CASSTSTGRPGTQYF. The CDR3 DNA follows: TGTGCCAGTAGTACTTCCACAGGGAGGCCTGGGACCCAGTACTTC.

The rearrangement uses TRBV28 and TRBJ2-7; D remains unclear. This CDR3 is built from 11 residues. Per the germline V gene, CDR1 is MDHEN and CDR2 is SYDVKM. V was trimmed by 7 bases and J by 3 bases, leaving 7 bases between them. The CDR3 spells CASTSFYEQYF. The CDR3 coding sequence is TGTGCCAGCACCAGTTTCTACGAGCAGTACTTC.

This rearrangement joins TRBV21-1 to TRBJ2-5. TRBV21-1 corresponds to a pseudogene. CDR3 length equals 16 residues. CDR3 protein: CASSKDPTPKQETQYF. Written as DNA, the CDR3 is TGTGCCAGCAGCAAAGATCCAACCCCAAAGCAAGAGACCCAGTACTTC.

The rearrangement links TRBV10-3 to TRBJ1-1; 9 bases are a match to TRBD1. Germline trimming cut 3 bases from V and 11 bases from J; bases unmatched to any gene: 7. The V gene's germline CDR1 is ENHRY and CDR2 SYGVKD. The CDR3 consists of 13 residues. CDR3 in DNA: TGTGCCATCAGTGAACGGGACAGGGTAAGGGCTTTCTTT. Its protein product is CAISERDRVRAFF.

The chain employs TRBV11-2 and TRBJ2-1; TRBD2 matches at 9 bases. The CDR3 extends over 16 amino acids. The J segment lost 5 bases and the V segment lost 1 base, leaving 6 bases of the junction unmatched. In germline, CDR1 is SGHAT, CDR2 FQNNGV. Here the CDR3 reads CASSLGIAGVNNEQFF. The CDR3 nucleotides read TGTGCCAGCAGCTTAGGCATAGCGGGAGTAAACAATGAGCAGTTCTTC. The full variable domain, with the rest looked up from reference TRBV11-2 and TRBJ2-1, is EAGVAQSPRYKIIEKRQSVAFWCNPISGHATLYWYQQILGQGPKLLIQFQNNGVVDDSQLPKDRFSAERLKGVDSTLKIQPAKLEDSAVYLCASSLGIAGVNNEQFFGPGTRLTVL.

This chain links TRBV28 with TRBJ2-7; 10 bases match TRBD1. CDR1 is MDHEN, CDR2 SYDVKM, per germline. The J segment lost 2 bases and the V segment lost 6 bases, leaving 4 bases of the junction unmatched. CDR3 length: 14 amino acids. The chain's CDR3 is CASRRDRGPYEQYF. CDR3 bases: TGTGCCAGCAGAAGGGACAGGGGACCCTACGAGCAGTACTTC. Full variable domain (outside the CDR3, taken from reference TRBV28 and TRBJ2-7): DVKVTQSSRYLVKRTGEKVFLECVQDMDHENMFWYRQDPGLGLRLIYFSYDVKMKEKGDIPEGYSVSREKKERFSLILESASTNQTSMYLCASRRDRGPYEQYFGPGTRLTVT.

The CDR3 spells CASSQDKGMNTEAFF. The DNA of the CDR3 is TGTGCCAGCAGCCAAGATAAGGGCATGAACACTGAAGCTTTCTTT. The V gene is TRBV4-2, the J gene TRBJ1-1; no firm D call. Trimming removed 0 bases from V and 0 bases from J, with 8 bases in between. Germline V CDR1 and CDR2: LGHNA, YNFKEQ. CDR3 length equals 15 residues.